One T cell receptor (beta chain) is described in this entry. The entry originates in a study of T cell responses to AZD1222 COVID-19 vaccine. Clones were sequenced by immunoSEQ multiplex PCR, and TCRdb holds only the in-frame ones, with some missing. Altogether 84,000 or so clones are present, 90% to 95% being singletons, with the ten largest covering around 5%. The sequences come from peripheral blood, collected on day 0 of MenACWY control vaccination. This TCR came from an adult in good health.

In DNA form, the CDR3 reads TGTGCCAGCCAAGGGACAGTGCAAGAGACCCAGTACTTC. This sequence encodes CASQGTVQETQYF. The gene calls are TRBV18 and TRBJ2-5; 7 bases are shared with TRBD1. Per germline, CDR1 KGHSH and CDR2 LQKENI. This CDR3 has 13 residues. The junction had 5 bases not matched to a gene; V was cut back by 8 bases and J by 2 bases.